The present T cell receptor beta chain was sequenced within a study of vaccination and CD4 T cells after COVID-19. Study-level findings and limits: Spike mono-reactivity marked 304 of 307 vaccine-specific clones in convalescent patients.

Germline CDR1 SEHNR, CDR2 FQNEAQ (reference sequence). The CDR3 totals 19 residues. V lost 9 bases and J lost 2; bases outside the gene matches: 18. This clonotype was recorded once. What it recognizes is unknown. At the Johns Hopkins FTIC core, DNA taken from cultured CD4+ T cells was sequenced by way of the Oncomine TCR Beta short-read assay. TCRdb re-derived calls from the PCR reads in MiXCR, one entry per CDR3 protein. The profile shows around 8,000 distinct CDR3 sequences, roughly 40% of them singletons. Treatment reported: approximately 10-day PBMC culture with coronavirus spike peptide pools or control peptides (ViraFEST assay). These CD4+ T cells came from an unexposed donor, sampled before the COVID-19 pandemic (2011-2018).

V gene TRBV7-9 combines with J gene TRBJ2-3, with 12 bases identical to TRBD2. The sequence was obtained from a human donor in good health. Sequencing input: CD4+ T cells from blood, cultured in vitro. The CDR3 loop is CASSPPARLAGGHTDTQYF. CDR3 coding DNA: TGTGCCAGTAGCCCCCCGGCCAGGCTAGCGGGAGGGCACACAGATACGCAGTATTTT.